A selection of T cell receptor beta chains follows, all from one sample in a study of blood T cell repertoires in COVID-19. Measured with immunoSEQ multiplex PCR; TCRdb has only the in-frame clones, and not every one. Among about 130,000 clones listed, roughly 80% were seen once. The sequenced material came from peripheral blood. These receptors originate from a man between 60 and 70 years old with acute or convalescent COVID-19. CDR3s include the opening cysteine and the closing phenylalanine or tryptophan. A D gene is named only where the DNA matches it firmly. Part of the rows lack a size; the others show once, few, many or a class for expanded clones.

J gene	clone size	D gene	V gene	CDR3 DNA	CDR3 protein
TRBJ1-1	-	-	TRBV5-1	TGCGCCAGCAGCTTGGGTACAGGGACGAACACTGAAGCTTTCTTT	CASSLGTGTNTEAFF
TRBJ2-2	-	-	TRBV5-1	TGCGCCAGCAGCTTGCCCGTGGGAGACACCGGGGAGCTGTTTTTT	CASSLPVGDTGELFF
TRBJ1-6	-	-	TRBV10-2	TGCGCCAGCAGTGAACTGAATTCACCCCTCCACTTT	CASSELNSPLHF
TRBJ2-7	-	TRBD2	TRBV9	TGTGCCAGCAAGGGAGGAGCGGGAGCAACCTACGAGCAGTACTTC	CASKGGAGATYEQYF
TRBJ2-1	few	-	TRBV30	TGTGCCTGTCTCCCTTACTCGGGGAAAGCTGGGTATGAGCAGTTCTTC	CACLPYSGKAGYEQFF
TRBJ1-5	many	-	TRBV6-5	TGTGCCAGCAGGGCTTCATCGTTTCAGCCCCAGCATTTT	CASRASSFQPQHF
TRBJ2-3	-	TRBD2	TRBV18	TGTGCCAGCTCCCCAGCGGGGGGGGCCCCGGATACGCAGTATTTT	CASSPAGGAPDTQYF
TRBJ1-1	once	TRBD1	TRBV6-5	TGTGCCAGCAGTTACACTCCGACAGGGGTAGGCACTGAAGCTTTCTTT	CASSYTPTGVGTEAFF
TRBJ1-1	-	TRBD1	TRBV6-5	TGTGCCAGCACCGTGACAGGGGGCGGTCAAGCTTTCTTT	CASTVTGGGQAFF
TRBJ1-6	-	TRBD1	TRBV7-9	TGTGCCAGCAGCTTAGTAGGCCCCCTGGACAGGAACCACGGGACACCCCTCCACTTT	CASSLVGPLDRNHGTPLHF
TRBJ2-4	-	TRBD2	TRBV27	TGTGCCAGCAGTTTTAGAGGTAGCGGGAGGGCCAAAGCCAAAAACATTCAGTACTTC	CASSFRGSGRAKAKNIQYF
TRBJ1-1	-	TRBD1	TRBV19	TGTGCCAGTACCCGGACCACAGGGGCTGAAGCTTTCTTT	CASTRTTGAEAFF
TRBJ2-7	-	-	TRBV10-3	TGTGCCATCAGTGAGAGGGAGGCCGCGTCCTACGAGCAGTACTTC	CAISEREAASYEQYF
TRBJ2-5	-	-	TRBV13	TGTGCCAGCAGCCCGTCATTAGACCTGAGGGAGACCCAGTACTTC	CASSPSLDLRETQYF
TRBJ1-1	once	TRBD1	TRBV19	TGTGCCAGTAGTATAGATCCGAAGGGGGCGAACACTGAAGCTTTCTTT	CASSIDPKGANTEAFF
TRBJ2-1	-	TRBD2	TRBV7-9	TGTGCCAGCAGCAAACTAGCGGGGCAATACAATGAGCAGTTCTTC	CASSKLAGQYNEQFF
TRBJ1-6	few	TRBD1	TRBV5-1	TGCGCCAGCAGCTTAACCGGGACAGCAAATAATTCACCCCTCCACTTT	CASSLTGTANNSPLHF
TRBJ2-3	-	TRBD1	TRBV9	TGTGCCAGCAGACGGACAGGGGACCTCAGCACAGATACGCAGTATTTT	CASRRTGDLSTDTQYF
TRBJ1-2	-	-	TRBV7-2	TGTGCCAGCAGCTACAGGGTTAACTATGGCTACACCTTC	CASSYRVNYGYTF
TRBJ2-2	-	TRBD2	TRBV6-6	TGTGCCAGCAGTCGGACTAGCGGGAACACCGGGGAGCTGTTTTTT	CASSRTSGNTGELFF
TRBJ1-2	-	-	TRBV5-1	TGCGCCAGCAGCCCCGGACAGACAAAGAGCTATGGCTACACCTTC	CASSPGQTKSYGYTF
TRBJ1-4	-	TRBD1	TRBV5-1	TGCGCCAGCAGCGATTCCCCGGGACAGGGGATTACAACTAATGAAAAACTGTTTTTT	CASSDSPGQGITTNEKLFF
TRBJ1-1	-	-	TRBV18	TGTGCCAGCTCACCGACAGTGAACACTGAAGCTTTCTTT	CASSPTVNTEAFF
TRBJ2-7	few	-	TRBV5-1	TGCGCCAGCAGCTTGACAGGAACCTACGAGCAGTACTTC	CASSLTGTYEQYF
TRBJ1-1	-	-	TRBV27	TGTGCCAGCAGCCCGGACCTCCAGGGCGCTGAAGCTTTCTTT	CASSPDLQGAEAFF
TRBJ2-1	-	-	TRBV2	TGTGCCAGCAGTTCACCGGGAGACGGGAACAATGAGCAGTTCTTC	CASSSPGDGNNEQFF
TRBJ2-2	-	TRBD2	TRBV5-1	TGCGCCAGCAGCTTGTTGTCTAGCGGGAGCGAGGGGGAGCTGTTTTTT	CASSLLSSGSEGELFF
TRBJ1-5	few	-	TRBV30	TGTGCCTGGACGGACTCCCTAAGCGGCAATCAGCCCCAGCATTTT	CAWTDSLSGNQPQHF
TRBJ2-1	-	-	TRBV5-1	TGCGCCAGCAGCGTGCTTCGGGGAGTCGAGCAGTTCTTC	CASSVLRGVEQFF
TRBJ1-6	-	TRBD1	TRBV5-6	TGTGCCAGCAGCCCTGACAGGGTGAATTCACCCCTCCACTTT	CASSPDRVNSPLHF
TRBJ2-3	-	TRBD1	TRBV6-6	TGTGCCAGCACAGACAGGGTCATCACAGATACGCAGTATTTT	CASTDRVITDTQYF
TRBJ2-3	-	-	TRBV27	TGTGCCAGCAGTTTAAGGCGGGCAGATACGCAGTATTTT	CASSLRRADTQYF
TRBJ1-1	few	TRBD1	TRBV19	TGTGCCAGTAGTATGCAGACAGGGGGCTCGCATGGCACTGAAGCTTTCTTT	CASSMQTGGSHGTEAFF
TRBJ1-2	-	TRBD1	TRBV19	TGTGCCAGTAGTATAGATTCCGGGACAGCTTCTGGCTACACCTTC	CASSIDSGTASGYTF
TRBJ2-1	-	TRBD2	TRBV9	TGTGCCAGCAGCTCACGTCCGGGCGGGAGCATGAGCTACAATGAGCAGTTCTTC	CASSSRPGGSMSYNEQFF
TRBJ2-1	once	-	TRBV29-1	TGCAGCGTTACGGTCCTCCTAGCGAACTCCTACAATGAGCAGTTCTTC	CSVTVLLANSYNEQFF
TRBJ1-2	-	-	TRBV7-8	TGTGCCAGCAGCCCGGCAGGGTTTGGCTACACCTTC	CASSPAGFGYTF
TRBJ2-7	-	-	TRBV2	TGTGCCATCACCCCAGGGATTTCCTACGAGCAGTACTTC	CAITPGISYEQYF
TRBJ1-2	-	-	TRBV5-6	TGTGCCAGCAGCTTGGAGACAGGTGGAAATCTTAACTATGGCTACACCTTC	CASSLETGGNLNYGYTF
TRBJ2-7	-	TRBD2	TRBV7-2	TGTGCCAGCAGCTCCATCGGGGGGACGAACGAGCAGTACTTC	CASSSIGGTNEQYF
TRBJ1-5	many	-	TRBV4-1	TGCGCCAGCAGCCAAGATCCGGGGAATAGCAATCAGCCCCAGCATTTT	CASSQDPGNSNQPQHF
TRBJ1-2	few	TRBD1	TRBV6-5	TGTGCCAGCAGCCTAGACAGGGCGGATGGCTACACCTTC	CASSLDRADGYTF
TRBJ1-2	-	-	TRBV29-1	TGCAGCGTTGAAGTACCCCCAGCAGGGAATAACTATGGCTACACCTTC	CSVEVPPAGNNYGYTF
TRBJ2-7	-	TRBD2	TRBV9	TGTGCCAGCAGCGTATTCCCGGGGGGGGAAAACGAGCAGTACTTC	CASSVFPGGENEQYF
TRBJ2-5	-	-	TRBV7-3	TGTGCCAGCAGCTTAGGGCAGGGCGCGGAGACCCAGTACTTC	CASSLGQGAETQYF
TRBJ1-1	few	-	TRBV12-3/TRBV12-4	TGTGCCAGCAGTTGGACAGTCTCTGAAGCTTTCTTT	CASSWTVSEAFF
TRBJ2-7	-	TRBD2	TRBV9	TGTGCCAGCAGCTCGGGACTAGCGAGCTCCTACGAGCAGTACTTC	CASSSGLASSYEQYF
TRBJ1-2	-	TRBD1	TRBV7-9	TGTGCCAGCAGCTTAGCCGAGACAGGGCCCTACACCTTC	CASSLAETGPYTF
TRBJ1-1	once	-	TRBV18	TGTGCCAGCTCACCAGGCGGGGTCTCTGAAGCTTTCTTT	CASSPGGVSEAFF
TRBJ1-1	-	TRBD1	TRBV6-5	TGTGCCAGCAGGGAGGACAGGGGGAACACTGAAGCTTTCTTT	CASREDRGNTEAFF
TRBJ2-3	-	-	TRBV7-3	TGTGCCAGCAGCTTAATAGACTCGTACACAGATACGCAGTATTTT	CASSLIDSYTDTQYF
TRBJ2-1	-	TRBD2	TRBV14	TGTGCCAGCAGCCTTAGCCTCGGCGGGAGCTTTACGAATGAGCAGTTCTTC	CASSLSLGGSFTNEQFF
TRBJ1-1	-	TRBD1	TRBV6-5	TGTGCCAGCAGTCCCCGGACAGGCGGTAAGATAGAAGCTTTCTTT	CASSPRTGGKIEAFF
TRBJ2-7	many	-	TRBV6-2/TRBV6-3	TGTGCCAGCAGTTACTCCGGGGCCTACGAGCAGTACTTC	CASSYSGAYEQYF
TRBJ1-1	-	-	TRBV15	TGTGCCACCAGCGGGGGGACCGCGACTGAAGCTTTCTTT	CATSGGTATEAFF
TRBJ1-5	-	TRBD1	TRBV7-8	TGTGCCAGCAGCTTAGCTCGGTTATTGTCGGGACAGGGCGTTAGTGGCAATCAGCCCCAGCATTTT	CASSLARLLSGQGVSGNQPQHF
TRBJ1-5	-	-	TRBV11-3	TGTGCCAGCAGCTTAAGCAGGGAACAGCCCCAGCATTTT	CASSLSREQPQHF
TRBJ1-5	-	-	TRBV4-1	TGCGCCAGCAGCCAAGATGCGGGGGGGGGCTGCAATCAGCCCCAGCATTTT	CASSQDAGGGCNQPQHF